This paragraph reports one TCR beta chain. In TCRdb, the RT-PCR reads were re-called with MiXCR into one record per CDR3 protein. Of about 540,000 distinct CDR3 sequences in the sample, around a quarter were seen once. Germline V CDR1 and CDR2: DFQATT, SNEGSKA (reference sequence). The CDR3 length is 11 residues. Between the trimmed V and J ends, which lost 7 bases and 3 bases, there was a span of 10 bases. This specimen comes from a study of response to subunit inactivated influenza vaccine. This same sample was also part of a study on T cells expressing NK-cell markers. That work states: Beta-chain TCR cDNA was generated via 5'RACE template switching with UMIs.

This material consisted of CD4+ T cells sorted from PBMCs, taken 11 to 12 days after vaccination. The sequence derives from a man over 45 who received an inactivated influenza vaccine. The chain combines TRBV20-1 with TRBJ2-7; D call uncertain. CDR3 residues: CSEQYLYEQYF. The DNA for the CDR3 is TGCAGTGAACAGTACCTCTACGAGCAGTACTTC.